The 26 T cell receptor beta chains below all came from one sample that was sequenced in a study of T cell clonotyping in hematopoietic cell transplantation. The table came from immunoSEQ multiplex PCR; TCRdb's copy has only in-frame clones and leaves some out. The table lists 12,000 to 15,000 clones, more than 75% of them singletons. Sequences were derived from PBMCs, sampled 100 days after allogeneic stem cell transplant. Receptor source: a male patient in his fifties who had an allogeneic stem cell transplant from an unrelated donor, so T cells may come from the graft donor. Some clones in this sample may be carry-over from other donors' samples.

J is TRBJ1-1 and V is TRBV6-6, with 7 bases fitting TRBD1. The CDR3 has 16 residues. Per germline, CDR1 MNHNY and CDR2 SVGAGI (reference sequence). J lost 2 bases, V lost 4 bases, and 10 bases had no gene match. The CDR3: CASSSDRQGRNTEAFF. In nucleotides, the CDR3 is TGTGCCAGCAGTTCCGATCGACAGGGAAGAAACACTGAAGCTTTCTTT.

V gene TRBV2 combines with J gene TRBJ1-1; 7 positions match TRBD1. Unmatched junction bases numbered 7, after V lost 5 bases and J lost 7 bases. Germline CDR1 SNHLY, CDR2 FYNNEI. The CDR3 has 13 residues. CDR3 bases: TGTGCCAGCAGTACTACAGGGGCGAATGAAGCTTTCTTT. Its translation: CASSTTGANEAFF.

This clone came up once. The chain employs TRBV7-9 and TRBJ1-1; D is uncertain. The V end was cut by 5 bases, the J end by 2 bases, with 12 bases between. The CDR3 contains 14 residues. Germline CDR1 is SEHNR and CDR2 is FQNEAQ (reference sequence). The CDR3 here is CASSPPWENTEAFF. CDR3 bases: TGTGCCAGCAGCCCTCCCTGGGAAAACACTGAAGCTTTCTTT.

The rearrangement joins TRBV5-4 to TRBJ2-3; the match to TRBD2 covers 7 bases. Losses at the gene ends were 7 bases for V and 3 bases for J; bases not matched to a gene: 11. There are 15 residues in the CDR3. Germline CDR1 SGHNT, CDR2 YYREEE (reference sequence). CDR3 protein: CASAQRRESTDTQYF. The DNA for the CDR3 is TGTGCCAGCGCCCAGCGGCGGGAGAGTACAGATACGCAGTATTTT.

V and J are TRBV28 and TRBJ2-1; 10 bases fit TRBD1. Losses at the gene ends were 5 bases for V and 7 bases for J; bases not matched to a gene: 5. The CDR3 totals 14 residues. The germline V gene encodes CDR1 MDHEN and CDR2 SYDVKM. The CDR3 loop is CASSLRTGGNEQFF. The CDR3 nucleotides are TGTGCCAGCAGTCTACGGACAGGGGGTAATGAGCAGTTCTTC.

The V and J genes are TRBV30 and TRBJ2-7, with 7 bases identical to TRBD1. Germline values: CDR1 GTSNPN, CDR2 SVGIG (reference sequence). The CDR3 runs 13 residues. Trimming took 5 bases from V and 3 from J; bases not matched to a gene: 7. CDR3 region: CAWATGRSYEQYF. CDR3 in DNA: TGTGCCTGGGCGACAGGGCGAAGCTACGAGCAGTACTTC.

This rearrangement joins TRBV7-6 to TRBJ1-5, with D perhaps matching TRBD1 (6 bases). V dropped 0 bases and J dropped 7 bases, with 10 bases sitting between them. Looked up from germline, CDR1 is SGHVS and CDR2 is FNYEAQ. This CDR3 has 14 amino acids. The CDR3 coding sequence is TGTGCCAGCAGCTTAGCCGGCGGGGGCCAGCCCCAGCATTTT. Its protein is CASSLAGGGQPQHF.

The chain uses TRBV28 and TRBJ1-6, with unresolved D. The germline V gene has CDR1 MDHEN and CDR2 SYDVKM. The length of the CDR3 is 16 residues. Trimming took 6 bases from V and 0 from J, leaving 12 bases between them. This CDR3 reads CASSSRMSSYNSPLHF. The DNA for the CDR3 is TGTGCCAGCAGCTCTCGGATGAGCTCCTATAATTCACCCCTCCACTTT.

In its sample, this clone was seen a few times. CDR3 sequence (DNA): TGTGCCAGCAGCCTCACGGGGGGGATAGGGTCTGGAAACACCATATATTTT. It is translated as CASSLTGGIGSGNTIYF. The chain uses TRBV7-3 and TRBJ1-3; D is possibly TRBD1 (5 bases). Per germline, CDR1 SGHTA and CDR2 FQGTGA. CDR3 length: 17 amino acids. V lost 5 bases, J lost 1 base, and 18 bases lay in between.

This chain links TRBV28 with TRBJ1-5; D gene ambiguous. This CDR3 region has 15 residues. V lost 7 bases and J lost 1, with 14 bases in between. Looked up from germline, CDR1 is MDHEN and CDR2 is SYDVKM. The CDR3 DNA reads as TGTGCCAGCATCCCCGGCCCGGAGAGCAATCAGCCCCAGCATTTT. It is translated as CASIPGPESNQPQHF.

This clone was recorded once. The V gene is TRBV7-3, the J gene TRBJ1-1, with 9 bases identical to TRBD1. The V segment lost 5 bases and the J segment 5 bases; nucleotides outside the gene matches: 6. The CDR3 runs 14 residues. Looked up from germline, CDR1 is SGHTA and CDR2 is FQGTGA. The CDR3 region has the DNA TGTGCCAGCAGCGGACAGGGGCCGGGAACTGAAGCTTTCTTT. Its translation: CASSGQGPGTEAFF.

CDR3 loop: CASSPFGQVAFF. CDR3 nucleotide sequence: TGTGCCAGCTCACCATTCGGGCAGGTTGCTTTCTTT. The chain employs TRBV18 and TRBJ1-1; no firm D call. V was shortened by 2 bases and J by 11 bases, with 12 bases between the two germline ends. Germline CDR1 reads KGHSH; CDR2 reads LQKENI. CDR3 length: 12 residues.

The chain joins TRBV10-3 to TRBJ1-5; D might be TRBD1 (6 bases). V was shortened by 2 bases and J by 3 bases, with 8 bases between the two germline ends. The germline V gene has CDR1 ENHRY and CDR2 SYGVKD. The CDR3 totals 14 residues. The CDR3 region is CAISENRDNQPQHF. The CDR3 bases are TGTGCCATCAGTGAGAACAGGGACAATCAGCCCCAGCATTTT.

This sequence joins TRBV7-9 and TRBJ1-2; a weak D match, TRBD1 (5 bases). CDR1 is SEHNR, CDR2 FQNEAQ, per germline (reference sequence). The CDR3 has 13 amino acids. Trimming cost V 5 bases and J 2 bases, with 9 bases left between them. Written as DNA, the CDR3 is TGTGCCAGCAGCCCGGGACGGAACTATGGCTACACCTTC. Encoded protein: CASSPGRNYGYTF.

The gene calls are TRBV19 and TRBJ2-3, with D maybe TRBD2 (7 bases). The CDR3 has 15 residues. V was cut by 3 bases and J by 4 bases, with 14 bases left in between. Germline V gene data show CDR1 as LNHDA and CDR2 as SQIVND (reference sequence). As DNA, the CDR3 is TGTGCCAGTAGTATTCAGGGGAGGGGGGCAGATACGCAGTATTTT. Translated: CASSIQGRGADTQYF.

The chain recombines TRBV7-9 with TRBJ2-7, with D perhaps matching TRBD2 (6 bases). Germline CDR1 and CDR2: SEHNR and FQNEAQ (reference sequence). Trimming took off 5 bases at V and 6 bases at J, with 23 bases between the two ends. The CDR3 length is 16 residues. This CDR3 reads CASSRGGQGLGGEQYF. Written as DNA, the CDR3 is TGTGCCAGCAGCAGAGGTGGGCAGGGCCTGGGGGGCGAGCAGTACTTC.

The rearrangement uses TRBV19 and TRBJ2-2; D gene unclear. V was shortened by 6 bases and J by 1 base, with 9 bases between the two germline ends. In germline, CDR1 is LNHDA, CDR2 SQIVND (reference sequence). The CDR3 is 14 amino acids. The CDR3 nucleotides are TGTGCCAGTAGATGGGAACTGAACACCGGGGAGCTGTTTTTT. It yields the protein CASRWELNTGELFF.

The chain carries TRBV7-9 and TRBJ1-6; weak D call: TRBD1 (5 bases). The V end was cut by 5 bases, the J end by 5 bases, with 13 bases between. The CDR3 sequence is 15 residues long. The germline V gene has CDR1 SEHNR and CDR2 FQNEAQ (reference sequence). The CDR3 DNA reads TGTGCCAGCAGCCCCCAGGGTATCAATAATTCACCCCTCCACTTT. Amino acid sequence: CASSPQGINNSPLHF.

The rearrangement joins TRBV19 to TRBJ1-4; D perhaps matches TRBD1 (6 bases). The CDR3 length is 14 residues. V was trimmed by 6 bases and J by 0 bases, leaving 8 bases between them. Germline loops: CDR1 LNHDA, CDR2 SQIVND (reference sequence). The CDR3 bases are TGTGCCAGTAGACAGGGCGCAACTAATGAAAAACTGTTTTTT. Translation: CASRQGATNEKLFF.

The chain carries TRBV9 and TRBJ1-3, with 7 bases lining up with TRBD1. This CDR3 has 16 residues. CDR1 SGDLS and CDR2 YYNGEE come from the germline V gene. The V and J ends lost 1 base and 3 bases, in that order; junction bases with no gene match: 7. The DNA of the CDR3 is TGTGCCAGCAGCGTAAGGACAGGTGACTTTGGAAACACCATATATTTT. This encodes CASSVRTGDFGNTIYF.

The DNA of the CDR3 is TGTGCCAGCAGCGTAGGAGGGACAGGGTTAGAGACCCAGTACTTC. Its translation: CASSVGGTGLETQYF. The V gene is TRBV9, the J gene TRBJ2-5; the match to TRBD1 covers 9 bases. Trimming cost V 0 bases and J 4 bases; bases outside gene matches: 4. Germline CDR1 is SGDLS and CDR2 is YYNGEE. The CDR3 consists of 15 residues.

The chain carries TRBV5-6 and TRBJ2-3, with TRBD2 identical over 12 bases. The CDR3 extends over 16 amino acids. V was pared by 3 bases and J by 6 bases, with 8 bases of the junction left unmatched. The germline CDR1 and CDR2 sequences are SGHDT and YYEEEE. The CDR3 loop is CASSSELAGGLDTQYF. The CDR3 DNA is TGTGCCAGCAGCTCTGAACTAGCGGGGGGTCTGGATACGCAGTATTTT.

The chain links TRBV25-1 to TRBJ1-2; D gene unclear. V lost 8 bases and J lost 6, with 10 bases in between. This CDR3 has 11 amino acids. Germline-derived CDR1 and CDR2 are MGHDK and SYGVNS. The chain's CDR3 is CASATTDGYTF. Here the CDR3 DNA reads TGTGCCAGCGCGACTACCGATGGCTACACCTTC.

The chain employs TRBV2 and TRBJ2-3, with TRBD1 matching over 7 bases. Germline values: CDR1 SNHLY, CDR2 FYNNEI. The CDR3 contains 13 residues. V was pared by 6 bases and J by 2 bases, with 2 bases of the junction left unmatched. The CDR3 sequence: CASRGTATDTQYF. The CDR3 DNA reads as TGTGCCAGCAGAGGGACAGCCACAGATACGCAGTATTTT.

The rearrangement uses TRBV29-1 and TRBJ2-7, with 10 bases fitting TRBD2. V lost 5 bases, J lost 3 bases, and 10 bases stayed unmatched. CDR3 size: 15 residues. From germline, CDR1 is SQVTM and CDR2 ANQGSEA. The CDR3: CSVTGATSGVYEQYF. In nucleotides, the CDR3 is TGCAGCGTTACAGGAGCTACTAGCGGGGTCTACGAGCAGTACTTC.

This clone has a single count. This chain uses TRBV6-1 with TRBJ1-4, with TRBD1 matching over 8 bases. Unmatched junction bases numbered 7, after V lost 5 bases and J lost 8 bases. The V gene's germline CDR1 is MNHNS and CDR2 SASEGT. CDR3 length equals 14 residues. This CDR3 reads CASSNRGTEEKLFF. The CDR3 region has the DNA TGTGCCAGCAGTAACAGGGGGACAGAGGAAAAACTGTTTTTT.